The 4 T cell receptor beta chains given below trace back to one sample, sequenced in a study of T cell repertoires in cytomegalovirus infection. TCRdb ran MiXCR on the reads and lists one entry per CDR3 protein. The table includes more than 400,000 distinct CDR3 sequences, around 27% detected once. Sequenced sample: PBMCs. The receptors originated from a human donor in good health (CMV status not recorded). Some clones in this sample may be carry-over from other donors' samples.

This clonotype has more than one count but fewer than ten. The V gene is TRBV7-2, the J gene TRBJ2-1; TRBD1 is a possible D gene (6 bases). Per the germline V gene, CDR1 is SGHTA and CDR2 is FQGNSA. Trimming stripped 6 bases from V and 9 bases from J, with 15 bases between. This CDR3 comprises 13 residues. The CDR3 DNA is TGTGCCAGCAGTTGGGATGGGGGCGGTGAGCAGTTCTTC. The encoded protein is CASSWDGGGEQFF.

This chain links TRBV12-3 or TRBV12-4 with TRBJ2-7, with a possible D match to TRBD2 (5 bases). This CDR3 is 14 amino acids long. Trimming pared 4 bases from V and 5 bases from J, leaving 15 bases between. The CDR3 bases are TGTGCCAGCAGTTCCTTCGTTGAGGGTGACGAGCAGTACTTC. Protein product: CASSSFVEGDEQYF.

This rearrangement joins TRBV19 to TRBJ2-6, with TRBD1 identical over 7 bases. V shed 3 bases, J shed 3 bases, and the junction held 5 bases outside the gene matches. This CDR3 contains 16 residues. Germline V gene data show CDR1 as LNHDA and CDR2 as SQIVND (reference sequence). The CDR3 DNA follows: TGTGCCAGTAGTATCGCCCAGGGGGTTGGGGCCAACGTCCTGACTTTC. Amino acids: CASSIAQGVGANVLTF.

This clonotype was recorded many times. CDR3 DNA: TGTGCCAGCAGTTTTCGTGAGGAGAACTATGGCTACACCTTC. Amino acid sequence: CASSFREENYGYTF. This chain uses TRBV12-3 or TRBV12-4 with TRBJ1-2; no firm D call. V was pared by 3 bases and J by 2 bases, with 10 bases between. This CDR3 has 14 residues.